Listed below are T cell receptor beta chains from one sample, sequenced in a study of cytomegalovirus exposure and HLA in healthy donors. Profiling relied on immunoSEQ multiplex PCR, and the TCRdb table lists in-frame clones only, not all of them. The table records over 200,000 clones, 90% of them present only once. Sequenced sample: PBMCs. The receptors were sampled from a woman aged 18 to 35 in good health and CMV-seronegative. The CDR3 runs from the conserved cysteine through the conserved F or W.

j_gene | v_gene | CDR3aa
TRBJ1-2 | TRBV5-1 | CASSPTPEQASWDGYTF
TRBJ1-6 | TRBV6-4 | CASSSYTGGNSPLHF
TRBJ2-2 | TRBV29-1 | CSASGTSGSYTGELFF
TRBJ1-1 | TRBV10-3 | CAISEQGIERAEAFF
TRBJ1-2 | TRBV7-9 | CASWGGAEIYYGYTF
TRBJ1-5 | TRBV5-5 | CASSLTGGGNQPQHF
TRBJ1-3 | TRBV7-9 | CAAPEGGLSGNTIYF
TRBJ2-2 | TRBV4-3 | CASSPGGAGTGELFF
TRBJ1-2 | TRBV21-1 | CASSRDRENYGYTF
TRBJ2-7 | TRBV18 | CASSPLETEVYEQYF
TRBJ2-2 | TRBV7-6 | CASSLESGGNTGELFF
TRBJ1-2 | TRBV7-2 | CASSPRETGGGYGYTF
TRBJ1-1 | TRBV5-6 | CASSFILNTEAFF
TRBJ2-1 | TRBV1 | CTSSQDPTSNEQFF
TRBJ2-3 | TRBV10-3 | CAISLRLAGGGDTQYF
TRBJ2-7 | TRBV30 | CAWSKGDYEQYF
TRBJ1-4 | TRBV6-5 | CASSYGGGLDEKLFF
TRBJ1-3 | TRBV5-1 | CASSPSGGAGNTIYF
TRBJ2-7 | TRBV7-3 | CASERQGSPYEQYF
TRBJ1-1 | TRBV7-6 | CASSLRRGAARWTEAFF
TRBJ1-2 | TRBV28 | CASSLRTGGYGYTF
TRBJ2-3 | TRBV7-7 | CASSQTSGGNTDTQYF
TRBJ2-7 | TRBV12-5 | CASGFQGATYEQYF
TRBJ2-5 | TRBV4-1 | CASSQESLGGLETQYF
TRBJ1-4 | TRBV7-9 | CASSFGGEKLFF
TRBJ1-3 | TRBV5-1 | CASSRGQTSGNTIYF
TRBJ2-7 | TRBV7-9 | CASSSPKLGQGYEQYF
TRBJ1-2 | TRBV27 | CASGKGQNPNGYTF
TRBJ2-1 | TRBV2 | CASNGQGDGEQFF
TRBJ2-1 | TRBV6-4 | CASSDLSGGAHNEQFF
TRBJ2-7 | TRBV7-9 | CASSHGLAKYEQYF
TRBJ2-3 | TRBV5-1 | CASSWAGPLSDTQYF
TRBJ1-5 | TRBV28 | CASSSAQGNNQPQHF
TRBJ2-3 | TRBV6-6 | CASRNQGAQPDTQYF
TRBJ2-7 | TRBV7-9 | CASSRTEDGTYEQYF
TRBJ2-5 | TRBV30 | CAWSPGLAWETQYF
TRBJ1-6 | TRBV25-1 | CASSDRTRGGNSPLHF
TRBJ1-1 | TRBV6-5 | CASSRTGNFETEAFF
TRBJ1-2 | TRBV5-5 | CASSSQGNYGYTF
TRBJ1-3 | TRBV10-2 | CASSEYSNLGNTIYF
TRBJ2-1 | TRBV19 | CASSATSGGREEQFF
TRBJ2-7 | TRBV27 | CASSRQGVGYEQYF
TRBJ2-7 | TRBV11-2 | CASSVGTDIYEQYF
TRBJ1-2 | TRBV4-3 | CASSQEQGGYGYTF
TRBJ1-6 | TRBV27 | CASRNGQINNSPLHF
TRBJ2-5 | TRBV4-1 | CASSQAILAGRQETQYF
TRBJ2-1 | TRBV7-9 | CASSFANTFRDEQFF
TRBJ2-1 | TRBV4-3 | CASSQDGVLAGDNEQFF